The rows below give T cell receptor beta chains drawn from one sample of a study of coeliac disease. The protocol was immunoSEQ multiplex PCR, while the TCRdb copy is restricted to in-frame clones and leaves out a portion. The sample consists of 5,100 or so clones, roughly 65% of them appearing once. Source material: lymphocytes from the gut lamina propria. The receptors shown here come from a woman in her 40s. Each CDR3 is given with its conserved first and last residue. A D gene is named only where the DNA matches it firmly. Rows may omit the clone size; those that give it use once, few, many or a size class.

v_gene,d_gene,j_gene,abundance,CDR3nt,CDR3aa
TRBV10-2,.,TRBJ2-3,.,TGCGCCAGCATATCCAGCACAGATACGCAGTATTTT,CASISSTDTQYF
TRBV28,TRBD2,TRBJ2-3,.,TGTGCCAGCAGTCTAGCGGGAGGGGATACGCAGTATTTT,CASSLAGGDTQYF
TRBV25-1,.,TRBJ2-2,.,TGTGCCAGCAGTGGCAGGACATCCGCCGGGGAGCTGTTTTTT,CASSGRTSAGELFF
TRBV27,TRBD1,TRBJ2-3,.,TGTGCCAGCAGTCCGATCGACAGGGTTCGAACAGATACGCAGTATTTT,CASSPIDRVRTDTQYF
TRBV20-1,.,TRBJ2-3,.,TGCAGTGCTTACAGGGCAGATACGCAGTATTTT,CSAYRADTQYF
TRBV19,.,TRBJ1-1,.,TGTGCCAGTAGTATCGGAAACAGGGTCACTGAAGCTTTCTTT,CASSIGNRVTEAFF
TRBV19,.,TRBJ2-7,.,TGTGCCAGTAGTATATCTTTCGGTTTGGCCTACGAGCAGTACTTC,CASSISFGLAYEQYF
TRBV5-1,.,TRBJ1-1,.,TGCGCCAGCAGCTTGGTTTGGCAGAACACTGAAGCTTTCTTT,CASSLVWQNTEAFF
TRBV7-6,TRBD2,TRBJ2-7,.,TGTGCCAGCAGCACGGGACTAGGCAGCGAGCAGTACTTC,CASSTGLGSEQYF
TRBV28,.,TRBJ2-7,.,TGTGCCAGCAGTACAAGCTACGAGCAGTACTTC,CASSTSYEQYF
TRBV20-1,.,TRBJ2-1,.,TGCAGTGCGTCACCGTTCCAGGGACAGTTCTTC,CSASPFQGQFF
TRBV19,.,TRBJ2-3,.,TGTGCCAGTAGTATTATGGATACGCAGTATTTT,CASSIMDTQYF
TRBV7-6,TRBD2,TRBJ2-7,few,TGTGCCAGCAGCTTTCAACGAGCGGGAAGTCCCTCCTACGAGCAGTACTTC,CASSFQRAGSPSYEQYF
TRBV28,TRBD1,TRBJ1-4,.,TGTGCCAGCATTACAAGACAGGGGGCAGGAAAACTGTTTTTT,CASITRQGAGKLFF
TRBV6-1,TRBD2,TRBJ2-7,.,TGTGCCAGCAGTGCGCTAGCGGGGCGAACCTCCTACGAGCAGTACTTC,CASSALAGRTSYEQYF
TRBV5-5,.,TRBJ2-1,.,TGTGCCAGCAGCTTCGACAAGTACAATGAGCAGTTCTTC,CASSFDKYNEQFF
TRBV6-5,.,TRBJ1-5,few,TGTGCCACCCGTATACGGGTCTATAGCAATCAGCCCCAGCATTTT,CATRIRVYSNQPQHF
TRBV4-2,.,TRBJ1-2,.,TGTGCCAGCAGCCAAGATCGGGGGTCGAACTATGGCTACACCTTC,CASSQDRGSNYGYTF
TRBV6-5,.,TRBJ1-1,.,TGTGCCAGCAGTCTTCCGGGGTCGAGAGCTTTCTTT,CASSLPGSRAFF
TRBV6-1,.,TRBJ2-1,.,TGTGCCAGCAGTGTACAGGGTAACAATGAGCAGTTCTTC,CASSVQGNNEQFF
TRBV9,TRBD1,TRBJ2-1,few,TGTGCCAGCAGCGTAGTTCAGGACAGGGAACAGTTCTTC,CASSVVQDREQFF
TRBV29-1,TRBD1,TRBJ1-2,.,TGCAGCGCACAGCACAGGGGAGTAGACTATGGCTACACCTTC,CSAQHRGVDYGYTF
TRBV28,.,TRBJ2-7,.,TGTGCCAGCAGTCCCTGGACTGTCTCCTACGAGCAGTACTTC,CASSPWTVSYEQYF
TRBV2,.,TRBJ1-4,.,TGTGCCAGCAGTGAATCCTCCGGGTTGGATGAAAAACTGTTTTTT,CASSESSGLDEKLFF
TRBV5-1,TRBD2,TRBJ2-5,medium-sized,TGCGCCAGCAGCTTGCAGGGAGGGGAGACCCAGTACTTC,CASSLQGGETQYF
TRBV9,TRBD2,TRBJ2-3,.,TGTGCCAGCAGCTCTCGGACTAGCAGCACAGATACGCAGTATTTT,CASSSRTSSTDTQYF
TRBV19,.,TRBJ2-7,.,TGTGCCAGTAGTATGGGGCAGTCGAGCTCCTACGAGCAGTACTTC,CASSMGQSSSYEQYF
TRBV19,TRBD1,TRBJ1-2,few,TGTGCCAGTAGAAGGCCGGGACAGGTTTACTATGGCTACACCTTC,CASRRPGQVYYGYTF
TRBV4-2,TRBD2,TRBJ2-3,.,TGTGCCAGCAGCCAAGATCGTTCGTATGGGCTAGCGGGAGCAGATACGCAGTATTTT,CASSQDRSYGLAGADTQYF
TRBV5-6,TRBD2,TRBJ2-7,few,TGTGCCAGCAGCTTGGGAGGGACTAGAATCTACGAGCAGTACTTC,CASSLGGTRIYEQYF
TRBV7-2,TRBD2,TRBJ2-1,once,TGTGCCAGCAGCCGGACTAGCGGGTTCTACAATGAGCAGTTCTTC,CASSRTSGFYNEQFF
TRBV7-2,TRBD1,TRBJ2-7,.,TGTGCCAGCAGCTTGAGAGGGGACAGGGCCTACGAGCAGTACTTC,CASSLRGDRAYEQYF
TRBV20-1,.,TRBJ1-3,.,TGCAGTGCTAGAGTAGAAAACACCATATATTTT,CSARVENTIYF
TRBV19,.,TRBJ2-3,.,TGTGCCAGTAGTATTCCCAGCGGGTCCACAGATACGCAGTATTTT,CASSIPSGSTDTQYF
TRBV10-2,TRBD2,TRBJ2-3,.,TGCGCCACCCAGGGGCCAATACTAGCGGGATGGACAGATACGCAGTATTTT,CATQGPILAGWTDTQYF
TRBV7-9,.,TRBJ2-7,.,TGTGCCAGCAGCTCGGCAGGGGTTTCCTACGAGCAGTACTTC,CASSSAGVSYEQYF
TRBV9,TRBD1,TRBJ2-3,.,TGTGCCAGCAGCTCGACGGACAGGGACACAGATACGCAGTATTTT,CASSSTDRDTDTQYF
TRBV6-6,TRBD1,TRBJ1-2,.,TGTGCCAGCAAAGGGACAGACTATGGCTACACCTTC,CASKGTDYGYTF
TRBV5-1,TRBD2,TRBJ2-6,.,TGCGCCAGCAGCTTGACTAGCGGTTACTCTGGGGCCAACGTCCTGACTTTC,CASSLTSGYSGANVLTF
TRBV16,.,TRBJ1-1,.,TGTGCCAGCAGCCAATTGGCAGGGGCTGAAGCTTTCTTT,CASSQLAGAEAFF
TRBV5-4,TRBD2,TRBJ2-4,.,TGTGCCAGCAGCCCGGGAGGGGAAAACATTCAGTACTTC,CASSPGGENIQYF
TRBV6-5,.,TRBJ2-2,.,TGTGCCAGCAGTTACTCGACGGGGAACACCGGGGAGCTGTTTTTT,CASSYSTGNTGELFF
TRBV12-5,.,TRBJ1-5,.,TGTGCTAGTGGTTTGGCCCTCCTGAATCAGCCCCAGCATTTT,CASGLALLNQPQHF
TRBV6-4,TRBD2,TRBJ2-2,.,TGTGCCAGCAGTGACACTCGGGAGGGCGACACCGGGGAGCTGTTTTTT,CASSDTREGDTGELFF
TRBV5-1,TRBD2,TRBJ2-1,few,TGCGCCAGCAGCAGCTCCCCAGCGGGAGTAGGACTTGAGCAGTTCTTC,CASSSSPAGVGLEQFF
TRBV7-2,.,TRBJ1-2,.,TGTGCCAGTAAATTTAGATTAAGCTCTAACTATGGCTACACCTTC,CASKFRLSSNYGYTF
TRBV6-1,TRBD2,TRBJ2-7,few,TGTGCCAGCACCCCCGGGACTAGCTACGAGCAGTACTTC,CASTPGTSYEQYF
TRBV5-1,.,TRBJ2-1,.,TGCGCCAGCAGCGACCAGGGCCCCTCCTACAATGAGCAGTTCTTC,CASSDQGPSYNEQFF
TRBV7-8,.,TRBJ1-4,.,TGTGCCAGCAGCCCCGAAGGATGGGCGGTGGCGGGGGAAAAACTGTTTTTT,CASSPEGWAVAGEKLFF
TRBV9,.,TRBJ2-7,.,TGTGCCAGCAGCGTAGACGGGAGCTCCTACGAGCAGTACTTC,CASSVDGSSYEQYF
TRBV6-5,TRBD2,TRBJ2-2,.,TGTGCCAGCAGGACACTAGCGGGGCCCACCGGGGAGCTGTTTTTT,CASRTLAGPTGELFF
TRBV28,TRBD2,TRBJ2-7,.,TGTGCCAGCACTCTAAGCGGGAGTCGATCCTACGAGCAGTACTTC,CASTLSGSRSYEQYF
TRBV5-6,TRBD1,TRBJ1-1,.,TGTGCCAGCAGCTTGGTAGGGGGACAGCCCATGAACACTGAAGCTTTCTTT,CASSLVGGQPMNTEAFF
TRBV28,TRBD2,TRBJ2-3,.,TGTGCCAGCAGTTTACTGGCGGGAGGGCTTGGGGGCACAGATACGCAGTATTTT,CASSLLAGGLGGTDTQYF
TRBV5-1,.,TRBJ2-7,.,TGCGCCAGCAGCGAATGGGCGTCAGGGAACGAGCAGTACTTC,CASSEWASGNEQYF
TRBV21-1,.,TRBJ2-6,.,TGTGCCAGCAGCAAAGATAGGGACAGGGCTTACTCCTCTGGGGCCAACGTCCTGACTTTC,CASSKDRDRAYSSGANVLTF
TRBV19,TRBD1,TRBJ2-1,.,TGTGCCAGTAGACCTGCAGGGGGCCCAAAGTACAATGAGCAGTTCTTC,CASRPAGGPKYNEQFF
TRBV28,TRBD1,TRBJ1-2,.,TGTGCCAGCAGGGTGACAGGGACTTTCTATGGCTACACCTTC,CASRVTGTFYGYTF